The 18 T cell receptor beta chains in this list originate from one sample, sequenced in a study of response to subunit inactivated influenza vaccine. TCRdb used MiXCR to reprocess the RT-PCR reads, holding one entry per CDR3 protein. Counted here are roughly 540,000 distinct CDR3 sequences, under 25% occurring once; the ten biggest clones make up 2.5% to 3%. The same specimen was also included in a second study, on T cells expressing NK-cell markers. As reported in that work: With UMIs, 5'RACE template switching was used to make TCR beta cDNA.

The sequenced sample was CD4+ T cells sorted from PBMCs, obtained 11 to 12 days after vaccination. These receptors came from a man aged 50-59 years who received an inactivated influenza vaccine.

This rearrangement joins TRBV29-1 to TRBJ2-1; possible D gene TRBD2, 6 bases. V lost 6 bases, J lost 6 bases, and 12 bases lay in between. Germline V gives CDR1 SQVTM, CDR2 ANQGSEA. The CDR3 runs to 12 residues. CDR3 residues: CSVTSSGNEQFF. CDR3 in DNA: TGCAGCGTGACGAGTAGCGGCAATGAGCAGTTCTTC.

This clonotype was detected a few times. The V call is TRBV20-1, the J call TRBJ2-2; possibly TRBD2 for D (7 bases). Germline lookup yields CDR1 DFQATT and CDR2 SNEGSKA (reference sequence). CDR3 size: 18 residues. Trimming took 0 bases from V and 2 from J, leaving 19 bases between them. The CDR3 region is CSARDGHVGGPNTGELFF. CDR3 bases: TGCAGTGCTAGAGATGGCCACGTCGGGGGGCCAAACACCGGGGAGCTGTTTTTT.

This clonotype was detected many times. V gene TRBV7-2 combines with J gene TRBJ2-1; possible D gene TRBD2, 6 bases. Germline V CDR1 and CDR2: SGHTA, FQGNSA. V was pared by 5 bases and J by 4 bases, with 9 bases between. The CDR3 totals 13 residues. The CDR3 DNA sequence: TGTGCCAGCAGCCCGACTAGGTACAATGAGCAGTTCTTC. Encoded protein: CASSPTRYNEQFF.

The sample holds a few counts of this clonotype. The chain joins TRBV12-3 or TRBV12-4 to TRBJ2-2; D may be TRBD1 (6 bases). The V end was cut by 7 bases, the J end by 2 bases, with 11 bases between. This CDR3 is built from 14 residues. The CDR3 region is CASTTGSNTGELFF. The CDR3, as DNA: TGTGCCAGCACTACAGGGTCTAACACCGGGGAGCTGTTTTTT.

This rearrangement joins TRBV28 to TRBJ2-7; D is unclear. This CDR3 spans 15 amino acids. CDR1 and CDR2 from the germline V gene are MDHEN and SYDVKM. The ends were cut back, 8 bases at V and 2 bases at J, with 19 bases in the middle. For the CDR3, the DNA is TGTGCCAGCCTAGGGTGGGCAGGCGGCCCCTACGAGCAGTACTTC. Translated: CASLGWAGGPYEQYF.

This clonotype was found a few times. The chain links TRBV12-3 or TRBV12-4 to TRBJ1-3; TRBD1 is a possible D gene (6 bases). The ends were cut back, 9 bases at V and 3 bases at J, with 15 bases in the middle. The CDR3 loop spans 14 amino acids. The CDR3 sequence is CASATGYGGNTIYF. CDR3 DNA: TGTGCCAGTGCCACAGGGTACGGTGGAAACACCATATATTTT.

This rearrangement joins TRBV2 to TRBJ2-3; the D gene is possibly TRBD1 (6 bases). The germline V gene encodes CDR1 SNHLY and CDR2 FYNNEI. Trimming took off 8 bases at V and 0 bases at J, with 18 bases between the two ends. The CDR3 spans 16 residues. CDR3 coding DNA: TGTGCCAGCTCATCGCAGACAGGCTCTAGCACAGATACGCAGTATTTT. This translates into CASSSQTGSSTDTQYF.

This clonotype has only a few counts. The V and J genes are TRBV6-1 and TRBJ1-1; D is unclear. This CDR3 has 13 residues. V was trimmed by 1 base and J by 9 bases, leaving 12 bases between them. The germline CDR1 and CDR2 sequences are MNHNS and SASEGT. CDR3 nucleotides: TGTGCCAGCAGTGAAGGTCGGGCAGTAAAAGCTTTCTTT. Translating gives CASSEGRAVKAFF.

The chain joins TRBV5-4 to TRBJ2-7; 8 positions match TRBD1. Trimming removed 9 bases from V and 2 bases from J; junction bases left unmatched: 10. The CDR3 runs to 14 residues. The germline CDR1 and CDR2 sequences are SGHNT and YYREEE (reference sequence). DNA of the CDR3: TGTGCCACCTCTAGGACAGGGAAGACCTACGAGCAGTACTTC. Protein product: CATSRTGKTYEQYF.

This clonotype was observed a handful of times. V usage is TRBV12-3 or TRBV12-4 and J usage is TRBJ2-5; no reliable D call. This CDR3 has 14 residues. Deletions cut 4 bases from V and 2 bases from J, with 11 bases between. The CDR3 nucleotides read TGTGCCAGCAGTTGGAGTCATCAACAAGAGACCCAGTACTTC. It yields the protein CASSWSHQQETQYF.

The chain joins TRBV5-5 to TRBJ2-4; no clear D. This CDR3 spans 12 amino acids. CDR1 is SGHKS and CDR2 is YYEKEE in the germline V gene (reference sequence). Trimming took off 0 bases at V and 9 bases at J, with 7 bases between the two ends. Here the CDR3 reads CASSLGGGIQYF. The CDR3 nucleotides read TGTGCCAGCAGCTTGGGGGGTGGCATTCAGTACTTC.

This chain uses TRBV12-3 or TRBV12-4 with TRBJ1-2, with a possible D match to TRBD1 (6 bases). V shed 6 bases and J shed 6 bases, with 14 bases lying between them. The CDR3 loop spans 13 amino acids. CDR3 DNA sequence: TGTGCCAGCAGGCTAGGACAGCTAAATGGCTACACCTTC. Residues: CASRLGQLNGYTF.

This clonotype has ten or more counts. This chain links TRBV25-1 with TRBJ2-5; D uncertain. Germline assignment: CDR1 MGHDK and CDR2 SYGVNS. The CDR3 consists of 10 residues. V shed 6 bases and J shed 4 bases, with 3 bases lying between them. The CDR3: CASRRETQYF. The CDR3 bases are TGTGCCAGCAGGAGAGAGACCCAGTACTTC.

This sequence joins TRBV5-1 and TRBJ2-3; 11 nucleotides align to TRBD1. J was trimmed by 4 bases and V by 4 bases; bases with no gene match: 8. The CDR3 spans 16 residues. Germline V gene lookup returns CDR1 SGHRS and CDR2 YFSETQ. The CDR3 here is CASSLGTGGLPDTQYF. The CDR3, as DNA: TGCGCCAGCAGCCTAGGGACAGGGGGTTTGCCAGATACGCAGTATTTT.

This clonotype was found a few times. The chain employs TRBV3-1 and TRBJ2-1; perhaps TRBD1 as D (7 bases). Between the trimmed V and J ends, which lost 2 bases and 0 bases, there was a span of 14 bases. CDR1 and CDR2 (germline): LGHDT, YNNKEL (reference sequence). The CDR3 is made up of 17 amino acids. The CDR3, as DNA: TGTGCCAGCAGCCAACTGGGGGGACAGAGCTCCTACAATGAGCAGTTCTTC. Residues: CASSQLGGQSSYNEQFF.

V and J are TRBV6-2 or TRBV6-3 and TRBJ2-7, with D possibly being TRBD2 (5 bases). Germline V gene data show CDR1 as MNHEY and CDR2 as SVGEGT. Deletions cut 6 bases from V and 4 bases from J, with 10 bases between. This CDR3 has 12 residues. The CDR3 nucleotides read TGTGCCAGCAGAAGTAGGGAGTACGAGCAGTACTTC. This codes for CASRSREYEQYF.

This clonotype was observed many times. CDR3 sequence: CASSGTGKETQYF. CDR3 nucleotides: TGTGCCAGCAGCGGGACAGGAAAAGAGACCCAGTACTTC. This chain links TRBV5-5 with TRBJ2-5; TRBD1 matches 8 bases. V was clipped by 4 bases and J by 3 bases; unmatched bases: 2. Germline values: CDR1 SGHKS, CDR2 YYEKEE (reference sequence). The CDR3 has 13 residues.

This clonotype was recorded a few times. This rearrangement joins TRBV5-1 to TRBJ1-3, with unresolved D. Trimming pared 0 bases from V and 0 bases from J, leaving 10 bases between. Germline loops: CDR1 SGHRS, CDR2 YFSETQ. The CDR3 is made up of 16 amino acids. The CDR3 DNA sequence: TGCGCCAGCAGCTTGGGGGCCCCTCTCTCTGGAAACACCATATATTTT. As protein: CASSLGAPLSGNTIYF.